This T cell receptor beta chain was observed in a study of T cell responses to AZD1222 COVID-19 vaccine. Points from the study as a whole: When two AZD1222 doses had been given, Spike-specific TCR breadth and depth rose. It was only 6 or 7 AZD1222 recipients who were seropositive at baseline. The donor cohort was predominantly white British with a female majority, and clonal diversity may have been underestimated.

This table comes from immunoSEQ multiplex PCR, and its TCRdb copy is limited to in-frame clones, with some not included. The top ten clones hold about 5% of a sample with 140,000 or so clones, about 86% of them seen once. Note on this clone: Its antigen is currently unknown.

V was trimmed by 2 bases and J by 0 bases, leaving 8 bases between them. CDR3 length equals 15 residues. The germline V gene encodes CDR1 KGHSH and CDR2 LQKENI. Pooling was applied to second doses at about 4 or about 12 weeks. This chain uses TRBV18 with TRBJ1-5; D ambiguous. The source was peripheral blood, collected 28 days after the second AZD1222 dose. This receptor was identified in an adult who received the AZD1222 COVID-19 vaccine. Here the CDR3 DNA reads TGTGCCAGCTCACCAATCTCGGATAGCAATCAGCCCCAGCATTTT. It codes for CASSPISDSNQPQHF.